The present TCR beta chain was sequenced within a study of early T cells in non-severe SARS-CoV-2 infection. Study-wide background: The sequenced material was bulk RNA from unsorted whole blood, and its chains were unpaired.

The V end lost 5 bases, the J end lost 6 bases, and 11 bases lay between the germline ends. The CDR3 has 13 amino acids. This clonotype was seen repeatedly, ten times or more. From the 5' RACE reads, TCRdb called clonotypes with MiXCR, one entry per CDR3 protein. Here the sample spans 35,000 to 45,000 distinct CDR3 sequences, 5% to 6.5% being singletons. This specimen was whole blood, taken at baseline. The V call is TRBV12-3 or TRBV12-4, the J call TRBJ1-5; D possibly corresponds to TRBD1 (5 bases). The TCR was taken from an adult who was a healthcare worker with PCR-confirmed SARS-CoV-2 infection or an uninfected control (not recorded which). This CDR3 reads CASSTGTRQPQHF. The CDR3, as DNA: TGTGCCAGCAGTACGGGGACCCGTCAGCCCCAGCATTTT.